Below, 13 T cell receptor beta chains from the same sample are listed, as sequenced in a study of cytomegalovirus exposure and HLA in healthy donors. It was with 60 Vbeta and 13 Jbeta primers that the PCR ran. Assay: immunoSEQ multiplex PCR; the TCRdb copy retains only in-frame clones and omits some. The sample shows 200,000 to 250,000 clones, about 83% of them seen only once. The sequencing sample was made of PBMCs. All receptors come from a human donor in good health.

This clone was seen only a few times. This sample includes further DNA sequences coding for the same CDR3. The V call is TRBV4-2, the J call TRBJ1-4; TRBD1 matches at 9 bases. Trimming took 0 bases from V and 7 from J; bases not matched to a gene: 3. Germline V gene lookup returns CDR1 LGHNA and CDR2 YNFKEQ. The CDR3 extends over 15 amino acids. The CDR3 DNA follows: TGTGCCAGCAGCCAAGAGGACAGGGGACTTGAAAAACTGTTTTTT. Amino acids: CASSQEDRGLEKLFF.

The CDR3 nucleotides read TGCGCCAGTATATCCGGACAGGCCGCTATGAACACTGAAGCTTTCTTT. As protein: CASISGQAAMNTEAFF. This sequence joins TRBV10-2 and TRBJ1-1, with 7 bases fitting TRBD1. The trim removed 9 bases at V and 0 bases at J, leaving 13 bases unmatched. Looked up from germline, CDR1 is WSHSY and CDR2 is SAAADI. The CDR3 has 16 amino acids.

V usage is TRBV5-1 and J usage is TRBJ2-1, with TRBD2 as a possible D gene (6 bases). Germline assignment: CDR1 SGHRS and CDR2 YFSETQ. The V gene lost 4 bases and the J gene lost 2 bases, with 22 bases spanning the gap. The CDR3 is made up of 18 amino acids. In DNA form, the CDR3 reads TGCGCCAGCAGCACTACGGGCCGGGCGGGACCTCCCTACAATGAGCAGTTCTTC. Its translation is CASSTTGRAGPPYNEQFF.

The chain couples TRBV9 to TRBJ2-1, with 7 bases matching TRBD1. The length of the CDR3 is 13 residues. The V gene's germline CDR1 is SGDLS and CDR2 YYNGEE. Trimming cost V 3 bases and J 9 bases; bases outside gene matches: 6. CDR3 loop: CASSARQGSEQFF. Here the CDR3 DNA reads TGTGCCAGCAGCGCCAGACAGGGTAGTGAGCAGTTCTTC.

The chain combines TRBV21-1 with TRBJ2-7; the listed D gene, TRBD1, was not tested against the DNA. TRBV21-1 is termed a pseudogene. The CDR3 runs to 23 residues. This CDR3 reads CASSKGGTAVLLGFFRAPYEQYF. DNA of the CDR3: TGTGCCAGCAGCAAAGGCGGGACAGCGGTGTTATTGGGGTTTTTTCGGGCCCCCTACGAGCAGTACTTC.

The V call is TRBV28, the J call TRBJ1-2; tentatively, D is TRBD1 (6 bases). The CDR3 extends over 13 amino acids. Trimming shortened V by 2 bases and J by 3 bases, and 7 bases separated the two germline ends. Germline CDR1 MDHEN, CDR2 SYDVKM. The CDR3 loop is CASSLTGYYGYTF. In DNA form, the CDR3 reads TGTGCCAGCAGTTTAACAGGGTACTATGGCTACACCTTC.

The V call is TRBV7-3, the J call TRBJ2-3; D not certain. V was trimmed by 2 bases and J by 6 bases, leaving 9 bases between them. This CDR3 is 13 amino acids long. Germline assignment: CDR1 SGHTA and CDR2 FQGTGA. This CDR3 is CASSLVRRDTQYF. The CDR3 DNA reads TGTGCCAGCAGCTTAGTGCGGCGGGATACGCAGTATTTT.

This rearrangement joins TRBV18 to TRBJ2-1; D is possibly TRBD2 (6 bases). The V end lost 3 bases, the J end lost 4 bases, and 13 bases lay between the germline ends. CDR1 KGHSH and CDR2 LQKENI come from the germline V gene. The CDR3 runs 15 residues. The CDR3 DNA follows: TGTGCCAGCTCACCGAGCGGGTGGTCATACAATGAGCAGTTCTTC. It codes for CASSPSGWSYNEQFF.

In DNA form, the CDR3 reads TGCGCCAGCAAAGACGGAGCGGGAGGGCACACTGACATTCAGTACTTC. Its protein product is CASKDGAGGHTDIQYF. This chain uses TRBV5-1 with TRBJ2-4; TRBD2 aligns across 10 bases. Germline V gives CDR1 SGHRS, CDR2 YFSETQ. The CDR3 covers 16 residues. Trimming at V came to 6 bases and at J to 8 bases, leaving 14 bases not matched to a gene.

The gene calls are TRBV10-3 and TRBJ2-7, with D unresolved. The CDR3 is made up of 13 amino acids. The germline CDR1 and CDR2 sequences are ENHRY and SYGVKD. V was shortened by 7 bases and J by 6 bases, with 16 bases between the two germline ends. CDR3 coding DNA: TGTGCCATCACATCGGTCCTGTCTCTCGAGCAGTACTTC. As protein: CAITSVLSLEQYF.

V usage is TRBV27 and J usage is TRBJ2-1; D perhaps matches TRBD1 (5 bases). Germline loops: CDR1 MNHEY, CDR2 SMNVEV (reference sequence). V lost 2 bases and J 9 bases, leaving 8 bases between the germline ends. The CDR3 sequence is 12 residues long. This CDR3 is CASSLPGPEQFF. In nucleotides, the CDR3 is TGTGCCAGCAGTTTACCAGGGCCTGAGCAGTTCTTC.

V and J are TRBV28 and TRBJ2-7, with TRBD1 identical over 8 bases. The V and J ends lost 3 bases and 3 bases, in that order; junction bases with no gene match: 7. This CDR3 has 15 amino acids. Per the germline V gene, CDR1 is MDHEN and CDR2 is SYDVKM. CDR3 sequence: CASSLDRVPIYEQYF. CDR3 bases: TGTGCCAGCAGTTTGGACAGGGTACCCATCTACGAGCAGTACTTC.

This clone was detected a few times. V usage is TRBV6-6 and J usage is TRBJ1-4, with 7 bases matching TRBD1. CDR1 is MNHNY, CDR2 SVGAGI, per germline (reference sequence). This CDR3 is built from 14 residues. V trimming: 7 bases; J trimming: 4 bases; junction bases outside the gene matches: 6. CDR3 DNA sequence: TGTGCCAGCAAGGGGGGACAGCGTAATGAAAAACTGTTTTTT. The encoded protein is CASKGGQRNEKLFF.